The T cell receptor beta chain under discussion was sequenced for a study of neurological immune-mediated disorders. Points from the study as a whole: HTLV-1-associated myelopathy had the most TCR clonal expansion, and multiple sclerosis had the least, less than healthy controls. The expanded clones of different subjects shared no CDR3 amino acid sequences (suggesting private repertoires in all groups).

With 10-nucleotide random UMIs, 5'RACE was used to make the cDNA. Over 180 million TCR-beta sequences (from 15-18 subjects) were yielded by each sequencing run. Each CDR3 protein is one row after TCRdb ran MiXCR on the 5' RACE reads. Here the sample spans 55,000 to 75,000 distinct CDR3 sequences, roughly 13% being singletons. This clonotype was counted at least ten times. Its antigen is not identified. A much larger clone lies one base from this, so it may be a read error. The CDR3 contains 15 residues. CDR1 and CDR2 from the germline V gene are ENHRY and SYGVKD. This receptor was identified in a woman aged 55-69 years with HTLV-1-associated myelopathy (HAM/TSP). Sequencing was carried out using PBMCs. V is TRBV10-3 and J is TRBJ2-2; 9 nucleotides agree with TRBD2. The CDR3 DNA reads TGTGTCACCTCCCAACCGGGACTAGCAACCGGGGAGCTGTTTTTT. Amino acid sequence: CVTSQPGLATGELFF.